This T cell receptor (beta chain) comes out of a study of HIV-infected patients and healthy controls. Points from the study as a whole: HIV-infected repertoires had significantly higher mean Gini indices than controls, possibly reflecting oligoclonality. Healthy controls carried many MAIT alpha-chain CDR3s, while HIV+ repertoires had few.

No cell fractionation was done, so the repertoire covers all unsorted peripheral blood T cells. Many counts were recorded for this clonotype. Its target is unknown. Alpha and beta constant-region primers primed reverse transcription of around 500 ng RNA. Alpha and beta chain libraries were made separately by chain-specific third strand synthesis with multiplexing indices. TCRdb analysed the 5' RACE reads with MiXCR anew, one entry per CDR3 protein. Among approximately 9,800 distinct CDR3 sequences listed, approximately 8.2% were seen once. This CDR3 has 18 residues. Trimming at V came to 0 bases and at J to 3 bases, leaving 9 bases not matched to a gene. CDR1 and CDR2 (germline): SGHNT, YYREEE (reference sequence).

This sequence joins TRBV5-4 and TRBJ2-3, with TRBD1 identical over 11 bases. This sequence originates from an adult in good health. Sequenced: blood. The CDR3 is CASSLVPGGTGGTDTQYF. The CDR3 DNA is TGTGCCAGCAGCTTGGTACCAGGCGGGACAGGGGGAACAGATACGCAGTATTTT.